Shown below are 17 T cell receptor beta chains from a single sample sequenced in a study of T cell repertoires in cytomegalovirus infection. TCRdb reprocessed the reads via MiXCR and lists one record per CDR3 protein. Here the sample spans under 450,000 distinct CDR3 sequences, about 35% being singletons. Their antigen targets remain unknown. Sequenced material: cultured PBMCs, taken from culture after CMV antigen stimulation. The receptors were gathered from a human donor in good health (CMV status not recorded). Some clones in this sample may be carry-over from other donors' samples.

The rearrangement links TRBV7-6 to TRBJ1-3; D not certain. The CDR3 has 16 residues. Between the trimmed V and J ends, which lost 0 bases and 0 bases, there was a span of 9 bases. Germline V CDR1 and CDR2: SGHVS, FNYEAQ. The CDR3 nucleotides read TGTGCCAGCAGCTTAGCGGTCCGGGGCTCTGGAAACACCATATATTTT. This sequence encodes CASSLAVRGSGNTIYF.

The genes are TRBV12-3 or TRBV12-4 and TRBJ2-1; 8 nucleotides match TRBD2. V dropped 5 bases and J dropped 6; count of bases not matched to a gene: 3. This CDR3 contains 13 residues. Written as DNA, the CDR3 is TGTGCCAGCAGTAGACTAGCGAGCAATGAGCAGTTCTTC. Translation: CASSRLASNEQFF.

This clonotype was detected only a few times. The chain links TRBV5-4 to TRBJ2-3, with 9 nucleotides matching TRBD2. The length of the CDR3 is 17 residues. J gave up 2 bases and V 4 bases, and 11 bases lay outside the gene matches. Germline CDR1 reads SGHNT; CDR2 reads YYREEE (reference sequence). The CDR3 here is CASSGEASGDYTDTQYF. The CDR3 DNA reads as TGTGCCAGCAGCGGGGAGGCTAGCGGGGACTACACAGATACGCAGTATTTT.

This chain links TRBV29-1 with TRBJ2-1, with TRBD2 matching over 11 bases. Trimming at V came to 2 bases and at J to 4 bases, leaving 4 bases not matched to a gene. This CDR3 is built from 15 residues. Germline loops: CDR1 SQVTM, CDR2 ANQGSEA. The CDR3 coding sequence is TGCAGCGTTGAAATGGGGACTAGCGGTTACAATGAGCAGTTCTTC. Translating gives CSVEMGTSGYNEQFF.

With respect to this clonotype: With a much larger clone just one base away, this may be a read error. V and J are TRBV7-9 and TRBJ2-5; tentatively, D is TRBD1 or TRBD2 (7 bases each). V was pared by 5 bases and J by 4 bases, with 11 bases between. Looked up from germline, CDR1 is SEHNR and CDR2 is FQNEAQ (reference sequence). The CDR3 loop spans 13 amino acids. The CDR3 DNA follows: TGTGCCAGCAGCACCAGGGGGGGAGAGACCCAGTACTTC. Translating gives CASSTRGGETQYF.

This rearrangement joins TRBV2 to TRBJ2-5; D gene uncertain. The CDR3 runs to 14 residues. Germline V gene data show CDR1 as SNHLY and CDR2 as FYNNEI. The V end lost 4 bases, the J end lost 9 bases, and 18 bases lay between the germline ends. CDR3 sequence reads: CASSVGLQMIPQYF. The CDR3 coding sequence is TGTGCCAGCAGTGTAGGCCTACAAATGATACCCCAGTACTTC.

This clonotype was observed a few times. The chain employs TRBV19 and TRBJ2-5; 8 bases match TRBD1. The germline V gene has CDR1 LNHDA and CDR2 SQIVND (reference sequence). The V and J ends lost 3 bases and 2 bases, in that order; junction bases with no gene match: 2. CDR3 size: 14 residues. CDR3 amino acids: CASSMWDRQETQYF. The DNA for the CDR3 is TGTGCCAGTAGTATGTGGGACAGGCAAGAGACCCAGTACTTC.

The chain links TRBV28 to TRBJ1-4, with 10 nucleotides matching TRBD1. Losses at the gene ends were 7 bases for V and 7 bases for J; bases not matched to a gene: 6. In germline, CDR1 is MDHEN, CDR2 SYDVKM. The CDR3 is made up of 14 amino acids. CDR3 in amino acids: CASTTGQGLEKLFF. CDR3 nucleotide sequence: TGTGCCAGCACCACGGGACAGGGGCTTGAAAAACTGTTTTTT. The variable domain in full, with the rest retrieved from reference TRBV28 and TRBJ1-4, is DVKVTQSSRYLVKRTGEKVFLECVQDMDHENMFWYRQDPGLGLRLIYFSYDVKMKEKGDIPEGYSVSREKKERFSLILESASTNQTSMYLCASTTGQGLEKLFFGSGTQLSVL.

Comment on this clonotype: Being one base from a much bigger clone, this may be a read error. The genes are TRBV6-6 and TRBJ2-3; D not certain. Per the germline V gene, CDR1 is MNHNY and CDR2 is SVGAGI (reference sequence). The CDR3 extends over 14 amino acids. Trimming removed 0 bases from V and 0 bases from J, with 4 bases in between. The CDR3 DNA is TGTGCCAGCAGTTACTCGTGGAGCACAGATACGCAGTATTTT. As protein: CASSYSWSTDTQYF.

The table lists this clonotype with a few counts. V and J are TRBV25-1 and TRBJ2-1; 10 nucleotides agree with TRBD2. V trimming: 3 bases; J trimming: 0 bases; junction bases outside the gene matches: 11. The germline V gene encodes CDR1 MGHDK and CDR2 SYGVNS. The CDR3 is made up of 19 amino acids. The CDR3 protein is CASSDLPGLAPSSYNEQFF. Here the CDR3 DNA reads TGTGCCAGCAGTGACCTACCGGGACTAGCGCCGAGCTCCTACAATGAGCAGTTCTTC.

In its sample, this clonotype was seen many times. J is TRBJ1-1 and V is TRBV7-4, with 9 nucleotides matching TRBD1. Germline loops: CDR1 SGHVT, CDR2 SQSDAQ. V trimming: 4 bases; J trimming: 3 bases; junction bases outside the gene matches: 12. The CDR3 covers 17 residues. DNA of the CDR3: TGTGCCAGCAGCTCAGTCCCGGGACAGGGCCGAGACACTGAAGCTTTCTTT. Translation gives CASSSVPGQGRDTEAFF.

In its sample, this clonotype was seen many times. The chain uses TRBV11-3 and TRBJ1-1; the D gene is possibly TRBD1 (5 bases). Trimming left V 1 base short and J 1 base short, with 16 bases between. The CDR3 consists of 17 residues. Germline V lookup: CDR1 SGHNT, CDR2 YENEEA. CDR3 residues: CASSLGGAGLRNTEAFF. For the CDR3, the DNA is TGTGCCAGCAGCTTAGGTGGGGCAGGGCTAAGGAACACTGAAGCTTTCTTT.

The chain has TRBV29-1 and TRBJ2-3, with D possibly matching TRBD2 (6 bases). CDR1 is SQVTM and CDR2 is ANQGSEA in the germline V gene. With 8 bases removed from V and 2 bases from J, the gap between germline ends came to 14 bases. CDR3 length: 13 residues. CDR3 sequence reads: CSSGEGNTDTQYF. The CDR3 bases are TGCAGCTCGGGAGAGGGGAACACAGATACGCAGTATTTT.

The sample holds a few counts of this clonotype. In DNA form, the CDR3 reads TGTGCCAGCAGTCCGACAGGGAGTACTAATGAAAAACTGTTTTTT. Its protein is CASSPTGSTNEKLFF. This chain uses TRBV7-2 with TRBJ1-4; TRBD1 agrees at 7 bases. V lost 6 bases to trimming and J lost 2 bases; unmatched junction nucleotides: 6. This CDR3 has 15 residues. The V gene's germline CDR1 is SGHTA and CDR2 FQGNSA.

The chain carries TRBV11-3 and TRBJ2-3; 7 bases align to TRBD2. The CDR3 length is 15 residues. Germline V CDR1 and CDR2: SGHNT, YENEEA. With 2 bases clipped from V and 2 bases from J, the junction kept 4 bases outside the gene matches. The DNA of the CDR3 is TGTGCCAGCAGCTTAATCAGCGGGAACACAGATACGCAGTATTTT. Its translation: CASSLISGNTDTQYF.

This clonotype was counted at least ten times. The chain has TRBV7-2 and TRBJ2-2, with D perhaps TRBD2 (7 bases). This CDR3 has 16 residues. Germline values: CDR1 SGHTA, CDR2 FQGNSA. Trimming took off 2 bases at V and 0 bases at J, with 10 bases between the two ends. In DNA form, the CDR3 reads TGTGCCAGCAGCTTATGGGGGGGCGCGAACACCGGGGAGCTGTTTTTT. Encoded protein: CASSLWGGANTGELFF.

DNA for the CDR3: TGTGCCAGCAGCCAAGAAGGGAGGACTAATGAAAAACTGTTTTTT. Translated, it gives CASSQEGRTNEKLFF. The V call is TRBV3-1, the J call TRBJ1-4; D not resolved. CDR1 and CDR2 from the germline V gene are LGHDT and YNNKEL (reference sequence). V was cut by 0 bases and J by 2 bases, with 7 bases left in between. The CDR3 runs to 15 residues. Complete variable domain (other parts from reference TRBV3-1 and TRBJ1-4): DTAVSQTPKYLVTQMGNDKSIKCEQNLGHDTMYWYKQDSKKFLKIMFSYNNKELIINETVPNRFSPKSPDKAHLNLHINSLELGDSAVYFCASSQEGRTNEKLFFGSGTQLSVL.